Following are 26 T cell receptor beta chains from one sample sequenced in a study of cytomegalovirus exposure and HLA in healthy donors. The method was immunoSEQ multiplex PCR; TCRdb's version includes in-frame clones alone and lacks a portion of them. Altogether hundreds of thousands of clones are present, about 83% being singletons, with the ten largest covering 2.5% to 3%. Input material: PBMCs. The source is a man between 18 and 35 years old in good health and CMV-seronegative.

The rearrangement joins TRBV7-9 to TRBJ1-2; 7 bases match TRBD1. V lost 5 bases and J lost 4; bases outside the gene matches: 13. Per germline, CDR1 SEHNR and CDR2 FQNEAQ (reference sequence). The CDR3 is 16 residues long. This CDR3 is CASSGRDSEEGYGYTF. The CDR3 bases are TGTGCCAGCAGCGGAAGGGACAGTGAGGAGGGCTATGGCTACACCTTC.

The genes are TRBV5-1 and TRBJ2-5; D is undetermined. Germline CDR1 reads SGHRS; CDR2 reads YFSETQ. The CDR3 covers 14 residues. The V and J ends lost 0 bases and 3 bases respectively, with 9 bases between them. Here the CDR3 DNA reads TGCGCCAGCAGCTTGGGCGCCTACGAAGAGACCCAGTACTTC. As protein: CASSLGAYEETQYF.

The chain links TRBV28 to TRBJ2-7; TRBD1 aligns across 9 bases. CDR3 length: 15 residues. The germline gives CDR1 MDHEN, CDR2 SYDVKM. The V segment lost 4 bases and the J segment 6 bases; nucleotides outside the gene matches: 10. CDR3 loop: CASSSSGTGNGEQYF. The CDR3 nucleotides read TGTGCCAGCAGTTCATCCGGGACAGGGAATGGCGAGCAGTACTTC. Full variable domain (outside the CDR3, taken from reference TRBV28 and TRBJ2-7): DVKVTQSSRYLVKRTGEKVFLECVQDMDHENMFWYRQDPGLGLRLIYFSYDVKMKEKGDIPEGYSVSREKKERFSLILESASTNQTSMYLCASSSSGTGNGEQYFGPGTRLTVT.

The table lists this clone with a few counts. The CDR3 DNA reads TGTGCCAGCGAGTCAAAGGACACTGCTAGCACAGATACGCAGTATTTT. Protein sequence: CASESKDTASTDTQYF. The genes are TRBV25-1 and TRBJ2-3; possibly TRBD1 for D (5 bases). Germline lookup yields CDR1 MGHDK and CDR2 SYGVNS. With 8 bases removed from V and 0 bases from J, the gap between germline ends came to 18 bases. This CDR3 has 16 amino acids.

The gene calls are TRBV7-3 and TRBJ2-1; D is undetermined. In germline, CDR1 is SGHTA, CDR2 FQGTGA. Between the trimmed V and J ends, which lost 2 bases and 2 bases, there was a span of 13 bases. The CDR3 loop spans 16 amino acids. The CDR3 sequence: CASSLVGRSTYNEQFF. The CDR3 coding sequence is TGTGCCAGCAGCTTAGTCGGCAGGTCAACCTACAATGAGCAGTTCTTC.

The chain has TRBV7-9 and TRBJ2-7; the D gene is possibly TRBD2 (6 bases). The V gene lost 3 bases and the J gene lost 0 bases, with 15 bases spanning the gap. This CDR3 spans 16 amino acids. Germline-derived CDR1 and CDR2 are SEHNR and FQNEAQ (reference sequence). The chain's CDR3 is CASSFPLAESSYEQYF. The CDR3 DNA is TGTGCCAGCAGCTTCCCACTAGCCGAAAGCTCCTACGAGCAGTACTTC.

The chain carries TRBV30 and TRBJ2-1; 10 nucleotides agree with TRBD2. The CDR3 runs to 16 residues. V shed 4 bases and J 0 bases; nucleotides not matched to a gene: 6. In germline, CDR1 is GTSNPN, CDR2 SVGIG (reference sequence). CDR3 amino acids: CAWTDPSGSSYNEQFF. DNA for the CDR3: TGTGCCTGGACAGACCCTAGCGGGAGCTCCTACAATGAGCAGTTCTTC.

This clone has just a few counts. The chain combines TRBV15 with TRBJ2-7, with 8 bases that match TRBD2. Unmatched junction bases numbered 6, after V lost 0 bases and J lost 2 bases. Germline CDR1 and CDR2: LNHNV and YYDKDF (reference sequence). The CDR3 loop spans 16 amino acids. The CDR3 loop is CATSRETAGAAYEQYF. The DNA for the CDR3 is TGTGCCACCAGCAGAGAAACAGCGGGAGCGGCCTACGAGCAGTACTTC.

The chain combines TRBV2 with TRBJ2-2; 7 positions agree with TRBD2. This CDR3 contains 14 residues. Losses at the gene ends were 4 bases for V and 8 bases for J; bases not matched to a gene: 7. CDR1 and CDR2 (germline): SNHLY, FYNNEI. CDR3 protein: CASSGEGVIGELFF. DNA for the CDR3: TGTGCCAGCAGTGGGGAGGGTGTAATAGGGGAGCTGTTTTTT.

V is TRBV7-2 and J is TRBJ2-7, with 12 bases aligning to TRBD1. The CDR3 length is 17 residues. The germline gives CDR1 SGHTA, CDR2 FQGNSA. The junction had 16 bases not matched to a gene; V was cut back by 4 bases and J by 9 bases. The CDR3 sequence: CASSSPGWGQGAVWQYF. The CDR3 bases are TGTGCCAGCAGCTCCCCGGGGTGGGGACAGGGGGCAGTGTGGCAGTACTTC.

The rearrangement links TRBV2 to TRBJ2-7, with D perhaps TRBD2 (6 bases). The CDR3 length is 12 residues. V was shortened by 8 bases and J by 0 bases, with 8 bases between the two germline ends. Germline V lookup: CDR1 SNHLY, CDR2 FYNNEI. CDR3 DNA sequence: TGTGCCAGCGGCGGGATCTCCTACGAGCAGTACTTC. Amino acid sequence: CASGGISYEQYF.

In DNA, the CDR3 is TGTGCCAGCTCACCCGGAGACGCAGGGGTTTATGGCTACACCTTC. Encoded protein: CASSPGDAGVYGYTF. The chain carries TRBV18 and TRBJ1-2; perhaps TRBD1 as D (6 bases). Germline CDR1 is KGHSH and CDR2 is LQKENI. The CDR3 loop spans 15 amino acids. V gave up 3 bases and J gave up 5 bases, with 16 bases separating them.

V and J are TRBV27 and TRBJ1-4; 7 positions match TRBD1. The CDR3 covers 16 residues. Germline CDR1 is MNHEY and CDR2 is SMNVEV (reference sequence). With V trimmed by 5 bases and J by 1 base, 7 bases remained unmatched. The CDR3: CASSAAGGGTNEKLFF. DNA for the CDR3: TGTGCCAGCAGTGCGGCAGGGGGAGGAACTAATGAAAAACTGTTTTTT.

J is TRBJ2-7 and V is TRBV4-2, with 7 bases matching TRBD2. Germline CDR1 and CDR2: LGHNA and YNFKEQ. The CDR3 has 13 amino acids. Losses at the gene ends were 5 bases for V and 3 bases for J; bases not matched to a gene: 4. The CDR3 sequence is CASSSSGNYEQYF. DNA of the CDR3: TGTGCCAGCAGCTCTAGCGGAAACTACGAGCAGTACTTC.

This clone was picked up one time. Within the sample, other DNA sequences also encode this same CDR3. The V gene is TRBV9, the J gene TRBJ2-5, with D possibly being TRBD1 (6 bases). Looked up from germline, CDR1 is SGDLS and CDR2 is YYNGEE. CDR3 length equals 13 residues. The germline V and J ends were trimmed by 4 bases and 5 bases, with 12 bases remaining between them. CDR3 sequence: CASSSGGAETQYF. In DNA, the CDR3 is TGTGCCAGCAGCTCTGGGGGCGCGGAGACCCAGTACTTC.

The V and J genes are TRBV6-1 and TRBJ2-7; D is unresolved. The CDR3 is made up of 12 amino acids. The germline V gene has CDR1 MNHNS and CDR2 SASEGT. The V gene lost 7 bases and the J gene lost 3 bases, with 10 bases spanning the gap. The CDR3 here is CASKLVYYEQYF. CDR3 nucleotide sequence: TGTGCCAGCAAACTCGTCTACTACGAGCAGTACTTC.

This clone has just a few counts. The chain joins TRBV10-1 to TRBJ1-1; the D is unclear. V lost 0 bases and J lost 0, with 11 bases in between. The CDR3 has 16 amino acids. CDR1 WNHNN and CDR2 SYGVQD come from the germline V gene (reference sequence). This CDR3 reads CASSESRFAMNTEAFF. DNA for the CDR3: TGCGCCAGCAGTGAGTCGAGGTTTGCCATGAACACTGAAGCTTTCTTT.

This chain links TRBV28 with TRBJ2-7; the D gene is possibly TRBD1 (6 bases). V was trimmed by 10 bases and J by 0 bases, leaving 13 bases between them. The V gene's germline CDR1 is MDHEN and CDR2 SYDVKM. This CDR3 is built from 13 residues. CDR3 coding DNA: TGTGCCACCGTCCAACAGGGCTCCTACGAGCAGTACTTC. Translation: CATVQQGSYEQYF.

This chain uses TRBV5-1 with TRBJ1-6; TRBD1 is a possible D gene (6 bases). Germline CDR1 reads SGHRS; CDR2 reads YFSETQ. The CDR3 is 14 residues long. The V gene lost 4 bases and the J gene lost 5 bases, with 10 bases spanning the gap. The CDR3 region is CASSRTGNNSPLHF. The CDR3 region has the DNA TGCGCCAGCAGCCGCACAGGGAATAATTCACCCCTCCACTTT.

This clone showed up just a few times. The chain combines TRBV5-4 with TRBJ2-3; 14 positions match TRBD2. CDR1 is SGHNT and CDR2 is YYREEE in the germline V gene (reference sequence). This CDR3 region has 16 residues. V shed 2 bases, J shed 4 bases, and the junction held 3 bases outside the gene matches. In nucleotides, the CDR3 is TGTGCCAGCAGCTTATCGACTAGCGGGAGGGCAGATACGCAGTATTTT. The encoded protein is CASSLSTSGRADTQYF.

In regard to this clone: At one end, the junction sequence differs from germline, possibly due to a read error. The sample holds other DNA sequences that translate to the same CDR3. As DNA, the CDR3 is TGTGCCAGCAGCTTAAGAGCGGGATCCAAAAACATTCAGTATTTC. Its protein is CASSLRAGSKNIQYF. This chain uses TRBV5-6 with TRBJ2-4, with 7 bases matching TRBD2. This CDR3 is built from 15 residues. Per the germline V gene, CDR1 is SGHDT and CDR2 is YYEEEE.

V usage is TRBV2 and J usage is TRBJ2-5; D uncertain. The CDR3 is made up of 12 amino acids. The germline gives CDR1 SNHLY, CDR2 FYNNEI. Trimming took off 6 bases at V and 2 bases at J, with 7 bases between the two ends. CDR3 sequence reads: CASRRIQETQYF. In nucleotides, the CDR3 is TGTGCCAGCAGGCGTATTCAAGAGACCCAGTACTTC.

The rearrangement joins TRBV9 to TRBJ2-2; D may be TRBD1 (5 bases). V lost 5 bases and J lost 5, with 13 bases in between. The CDR3 is made up of 14 amino acids. The V gene's germline CDR1 is SGDLS and CDR2 YYNGEE. The CDR3 here is CASSTREWTGELFF. Here the CDR3 DNA reads TGTGCCAGCAGTACCAGGGAATGGACCGGGGAGCTGTTTTTT.

The rearrangement links TRBV28 to TRBJ2-1, with D unresolved. Germline values: CDR1 MDHEN, CDR2 SYDVKM. The ends were cut back, 8 bases at V and 4 bases at J, with 9 bases in the middle. There are 12 residues in the CDR3. The CDR3 here is CASSWAYNEQFF. The CDR3, as DNA: TGTGCCAGCTCCTGGGCGTACAATGAGCAGTTCTTC.

This clone was detected only a few times. The chain links TRBV19 to TRBJ1-5; D might be TRBD1 (5 bases). The ends were cut back, 3 bases at V and 6 bases at J, with 9 bases in the middle. The CDR3 has 13 residues. Germline-derived CDR1 and CDR2 are LNHDA and SQIVND (reference sequence). CDR3 amino acids: CASSMGPVQPQHF. CDR3 in DNA: TGTGCCAGTAGTATGGGGCCGGTTCAGCCCCAGCATTTT.

The rearrangement links TRBV7-9 to TRBJ2-1; 8 nucleotides line up with TRBD1. Germline V CDR1 and CDR2: SEHNR, FQNEAQ (reference sequence). J was trimmed by 9 bases and V by 5 bases; bases with no gene match: 15. The CDR3 is 16 residues long. CDR3 amino acids: CASSRAGGAYISEQFF. The CDR3 DNA reads TGTGCCAGCAGCCGCGCAGGGGGCGCATACATTAGTGAGCAGTTCTTC.